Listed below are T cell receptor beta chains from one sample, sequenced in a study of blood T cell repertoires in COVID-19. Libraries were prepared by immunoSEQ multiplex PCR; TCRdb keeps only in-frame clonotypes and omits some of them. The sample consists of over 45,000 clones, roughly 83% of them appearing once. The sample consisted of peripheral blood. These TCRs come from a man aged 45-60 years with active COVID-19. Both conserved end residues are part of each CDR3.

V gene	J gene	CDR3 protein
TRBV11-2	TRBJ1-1	CASSLVSTEAFF
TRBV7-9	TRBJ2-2	CASSLRDYNTGELFF
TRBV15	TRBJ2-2	CATSLAGGNTGELFF
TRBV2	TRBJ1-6	CASSEAWGGSPLHF
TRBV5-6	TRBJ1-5	CASSHYNRGRQPQHF
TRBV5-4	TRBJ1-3	CASSFTGADTIYF
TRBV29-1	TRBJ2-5	CSGRYSLYQETQYF
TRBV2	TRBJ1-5	CASSDESGQASNQPQHF
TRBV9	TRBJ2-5	CASSVGPGWVETQYF
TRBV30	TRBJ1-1	CAWRTGGLLSPTVEAFF
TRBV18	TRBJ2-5	CASSSGQQETQYF
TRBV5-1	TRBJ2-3	CASSLRSGVTSTDTQYF
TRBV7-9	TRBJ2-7	CASSLMTGGEQYF
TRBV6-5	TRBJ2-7	CASSSGTPYEQYF
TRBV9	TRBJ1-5	CASSSTDSNQPQHF
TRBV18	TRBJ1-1	CASSPPNRDSNTEAFF
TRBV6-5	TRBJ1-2	CASRRDRGSYGYTF
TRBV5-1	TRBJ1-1	CASSLLHHSIPEAFF
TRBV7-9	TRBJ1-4	CASSFWRRQDEKLFF
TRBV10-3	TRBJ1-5	CAIKGGGPENQPQHF
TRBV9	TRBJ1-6	CASSPRGANENSPLHF
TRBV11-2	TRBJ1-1	CASSNEHGNTEAFF
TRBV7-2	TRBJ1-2	CASSLRRGTADNYGYTF
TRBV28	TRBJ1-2	CASSFETGAGGYTF
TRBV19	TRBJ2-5	CASSLRQLQETQYF
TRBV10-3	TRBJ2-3	CAISGGGLAGVTDTQYF
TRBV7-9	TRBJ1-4	CASSPQGNNEKLFF
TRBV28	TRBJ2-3	CASSSVDRPDTQYF
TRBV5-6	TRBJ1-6	CASSLRNTEGWGSPLHF